One sample yielded the 4 T cell receptor beta chains listed below, sequenced in a study of blood T cell repertoires in COVID-19. Some clones are missing from TCRdb's copy, which holds only in-frame ones; the method was immunoSEQ multiplex PCR. The sample contains tens of thousands of clones, 65% to 90% of which appear only once. Material: peripheral blood. Receptor source: a human donor in a cohort sampled during active COVID-19.

This chain connects TRBV7-9 to TRBJ2-1; TRBD2 matches at 12 bases. V trimming: 5 bases; J trimming: 6 bases; junction bases outside the gene matches: 5. The germline V gene has CDR1 SEHNR and CDR2 FQNEAQ (reference sequence). This CDR3 region has 15 residues. The CDR3 here is CASSRGLAGSNEQFF. For the CDR3, the DNA is TGTGCCAGCAGCCGTGGACTAGCGGGGTCCAATGAGCAGTTCTTC.

In this sample, this clone turned up once. V gene TRBV7-2 combines with J gene TRBJ1-2, with 9 positions matching TRBD1. J lost 5 bases, V lost 4 bases, and 5 bases had no gene match. The germline V gene has CDR1 SGHTA and CDR2 FQGNSA. The CDR3 spans 14 residues. The CDR3 nucleotides are TGTGCCAGCAGCTACCGGACAGGGGTTTATGGCTACACCTTC. As protein: CASSYRTGVYGYTF.

This sequence joins TRBV9 and TRBJ2-1; D is possibly TRBD2 (6 bases). CDR1 is SGDLS and CDR2 is YYNGEE in the germline V gene. V was trimmed by 2 bases and J by 4 bases, leaving 13 bases between them. There are 15 residues in the CDR3. CDR3: CASSVKLGRYNEQFF. The DNA for the CDR3 is TGTGCCAGCAGCGTCAAACTAGGGAGGTACAATGAGCAGTTCTTC. The complete variable domain, with remaining parts taken from reference TRBV9 and TRBJ2-1, reads DSGVTQTPKHLITATGQRVTLRCSPRSGDLSVYWYQQSLDQGLQFLIQYYNGEERAKGNILERFSAQQFPDLHSELNLSSLELGDSALYFCASSVKLGRYNEQFFGPGTRLTVL.

The chain employs TRBV29-1 and TRBJ1-1, with 8 nucleotides matching TRBD1. Trimming at V came to 8 bases and at J to 5 bases, leaving 7 bases not matched to a gene. This CDR3 region has 12 residues. Germline assignment: CDR1 SQVTM and CDR2 ANQGSEA. The CDR3: CSSGTGGTEAFF. The CDR3 coding sequence is TGCAGCTCGGGGACAGGAGGAACTGAAGCTTTCTTT.